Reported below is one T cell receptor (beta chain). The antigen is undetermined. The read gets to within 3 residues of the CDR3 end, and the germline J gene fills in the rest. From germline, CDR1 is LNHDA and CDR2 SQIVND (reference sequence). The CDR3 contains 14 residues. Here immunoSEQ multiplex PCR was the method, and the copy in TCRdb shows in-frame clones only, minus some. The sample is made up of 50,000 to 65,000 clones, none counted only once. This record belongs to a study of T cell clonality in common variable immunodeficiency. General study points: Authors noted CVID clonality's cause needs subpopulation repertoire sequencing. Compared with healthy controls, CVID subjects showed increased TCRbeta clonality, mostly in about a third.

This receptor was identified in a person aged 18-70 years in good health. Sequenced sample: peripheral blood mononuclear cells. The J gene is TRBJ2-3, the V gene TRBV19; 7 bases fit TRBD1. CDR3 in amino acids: CASSTGMSNQPQYF. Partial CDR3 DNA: TGTGCCAGTTCGACAGGGATGAGCAATCAGCCG.